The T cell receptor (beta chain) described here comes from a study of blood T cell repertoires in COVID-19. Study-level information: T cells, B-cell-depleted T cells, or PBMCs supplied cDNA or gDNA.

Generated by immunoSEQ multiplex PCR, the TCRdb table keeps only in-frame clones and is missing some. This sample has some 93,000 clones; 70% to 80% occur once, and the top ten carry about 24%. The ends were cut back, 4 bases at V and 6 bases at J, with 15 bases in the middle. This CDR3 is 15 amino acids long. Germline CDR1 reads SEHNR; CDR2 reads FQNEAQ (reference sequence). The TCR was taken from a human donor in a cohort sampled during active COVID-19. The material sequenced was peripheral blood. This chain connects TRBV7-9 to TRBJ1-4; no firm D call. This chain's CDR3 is CASSSPRSLDEKLFF. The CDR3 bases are TGTGCCAGCAGCTCCCCCCGGAGTTTGGATGAAAAACTGTTTTTT. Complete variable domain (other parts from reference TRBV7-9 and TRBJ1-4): DTGVSQNPRHKITKRGQNVTFRCDPISEHNRLYWYRQTLGQGPEFLTYFQNEAQLEKSRLLSDRFSAERPKGSFSTLEIQRTEQGDSAMYLCASSSPRSLDEKLFFGSGTQLSVL.